The entry below gives a single TCR beta chain sequence along with its context. V was shortened by 2 bases and J by 0 bases, with 8 bases between the two germline ends. Germline CDR1 MNHNY, CDR2 SVGAGI (reference sequence). This CDR3 has 15 residues. The data were obtained in a study of blood T cell repertoires in COVID-19. Study at large: COVID-19 samples collected from the United States, Italy and Spain covered acute and convalescent phases. From T cells, B-cell-depleted T cells, or PBMCs came the material, which was cDNA or gDNA.

Per the original methods: Amplification of reference gene primers was used by the study to estimate nucleated cell counts. This table comes from immunoSEQ multiplex PCR, and its TCRdb copy is limited to in-frame clones, with some not included. The DNA gave D and trimming, while V, J and clone size come from that table. The sample has some 150,000 clones, roughly 89% seen once; the top ten hold approximately 0.59%. The V call is TRBV6-6, the J call TRBJ2-1; D remains unclear. Sequenced material: peripheral blood. The receptor comes from a man aged 45 to 65 with acute or convalescent COVID-19. CDR3 nucleotides: TGTGCCAGCAGTTACGTACACGACTCCTACAATGAGCAGTTCTTC. Translation gives CASSYVHDSYNEQFF.